Described below is a single T cell receptor beta chain sequence and its context. TCRdb keeps only in-frame clones here, not all; method: immunoSEQ multiplex PCR. The sample contains tens of thousands of clones, nearly 98% of which appear only once. This CDR3 spans 13 amino acids. From germline, CDR1 is SEHNR and CDR2 FQNEAQ (reference sequence). V lost 5 bases and J lost 3, with 10 bases in between. This sample was included in a study of siplizumab effects on memory and regulatory T cells. Input material: naive CD8+ T cells sorted from blood. This TCR was sampled from a human donor in good health. The chain has TRBV7-9 and TRBJ2-5; D ambiguous. As DNA, the CDR3 is TGTGCCAGCAGCCTAGACGTAGAAGAGACCCAGTACTTC. This sequence encodes CASSLDVEETQYF.